Following are 18 T cell receptor beta chains from one sample sequenced in a study of shared clonotypes between healthy human individuals (dated by TCRdb to the early 2020s). The library was built by means of the immunoSEQ multiplex PCR assay. TCRdb retrieved this table from immuneACCESS and kept in-frame rearrangements only. Not all clones are present; in checked studies, unresolved V genes account for under half, and no reason is known for the remainder. In all, the sample holds fewer than 650,000 clones, and roughly 79% of those were seen once. The ten largest clones take up around 11% of the sample. The sequencing input was PBMCs. The origin of the receptors is a woman in her thirties or forties in good health. Some clones in this sample may be carry-over from other donors' samples.

The rearrangement uses TRBV5-1 and TRBJ2-5; the match to TRBD2 covers 13 bases. The CDR3 is 16 residues long. Germline V gene sequence: CDR1 SGHRS, CDR2 YFSETQ. V lost 1 base, J lost 5 bases, and 5 bases stayed unmatched. Written as DNA, the CDR3 is TGCGCCAGCAGCTTGAAACTAGCGGGAGGGTGGGAGACCCAGTACTTC. Residues: CASSLKLAGGWETQYF.

The chain uses TRBV7-9 and TRBJ1-1; 7 bases are shared with TRBD1. The germline CDR1 and CDR2 sequences are SEHNR and FQNEAQ (reference sequence). The CDR3 consists of 14 residues. J was trimmed by 5 bases and V by 1 base; bases with no gene match: 4. CDR3 coding DNA: TGTGCCAGCAGCTTAGGTCCCAGGGGGACTGAAGCTTTCTTT. It encodes CASSLGPRGTEAFF.

The chain couples TRBV6-5 to TRBJ2-4; 7 bases fit TRBD1. CDR1 is MNHEY and CDR2 is SVGAGI in the germline V gene. The CDR3 is 14 amino acids. The trim removed 4 bases at V and 6 bases at J, leaving 6 bases unmatched. In nucleotides, the CDR3 is TGTGCCAGCAGTTCACAGGGGTTGAGAAACATTCAGTACTTC. This gives the protein CASSSQGLRNIQYF.

The CDR3 sequence: CASSFPQGKLFF. The DNA for the CDR3 is TGTGCCAGCAGCTTCCCTCAGGGGAAGTTGTTTTTT. J is TRBJ1-4 and V is TRBV7-9; the D gene is possibly TRBD1 (6 bases). Trimming shortened V by 3 bases and J by 15 bases, and 14 bases separated the two germline ends. CDR3 length: 12 amino acids. Germline-derived CDR1 and CDR2 are SEHNR and FQNEAQ (reference sequence). Looking up the rest from reference TRBV7-9 and TRBJ1-4 gives the full variable domain: DTGVSQNPRHKITKRGQNVTFRCDPISEHNRLYWYRQTLGQGPEFLTYFQNEAQLEKSRLLSDRFSAERPKGSFSTLEIQRTEQGDSAMYLCASSFPQGKLFFGSGTQLSVL.

This clone was picked up many times. This chain joins TRBV19 and TRBJ1-5, with 10 bases fitting TRBD1. This CDR3 region has 16 residues. After removal of 4 bases from V and 4 bases from J, the junction contained 7 bases not matched to a gene. CDR1 and CDR2 (germline): LNHDA, SQIVND (reference sequence). In nucleotides, the CDR3 is TGTGCCAGTAGTACCCTGACAGGGGGCGGGAATCAGCCCCAGCATTTT. This encodes CASSTLTGGGNQPQHF.

The V gene is TRBV10-2, the J gene TRBJ2-2, with D perhaps TRBD1 (5 bases). Germline V gene sequence: CDR1 WSHSY, CDR2 SAAADI. The CDR3 spans 14 residues. V was trimmed by 8 bases and J by 1 base, leaving 11 bases between them. CDR3 bases: TGCGCCAGCGGGGCGGTGCGGAACACCGGGGAGCTGTTTTTT. This sequence encodes CASGAVRNTGELFF.

This clone appeared once. The chain is built from TRBV7-6 and TRBJ1-1; possibly TRBD1 for D (6 bases). CDR3 length: 13 amino acids. Germline assignment: CDR1 SGHVS and CDR2 FNYEAQ. Trimming removed 0 bases at V and 4 bases at J, with 6 bases between. The DNA of the CDR3 is TGTGCCAGCAGCTTAGCCAGGGGCACTGAAGCTTTCTTT. Protein product: CASSLARGTEAFF.

This clone was detected a few times. A much larger clone lies a single base off, so this may be a read error. The chain employs TRBV9 and TRBJ1-3, with D possibly being TRBD1 (5 bases). This CDR3 contains 15 residues. CDR1 and CDR2 from the germline V gene are SGDLS and YYNGEE. Written as DNA, the CDR3 is TGTGCCAGCAGCCCTCGGGGGGAGGAAGGAAACGCCATATATTTT. Translated, it gives CASSPRGEEGNAIYF.

Remarks on this clone: A much larger clone differs by one base, so this may be a read error. The rearrangement links TRBV11-2 to TRBJ1-5, with D hard to call. CDR3 length equals 13 residues. Trimming removed 1 base from V and 8 bases from J, with 9 bases in between. The germline V gene has CDR1 SGHAT and CDR2 FQNNGV. The CDR3 DNA reads as TGTGCCAGCAGCTTAGCTCAAAATAAGCCCCAGCATTTT. Its translation: CASSLAQNKPQHF.

J is TRBJ2-5 and V is TRBV7-9; TRBD1 or TRBD2 may be the D gene (5 bases each). Trimming left V 1 base short and J 2 bases short, with 11 bases between. In germline, CDR1 is SEHNR, CDR2 FQNEAQ (reference sequence). The CDR3 is 15 amino acids. The CDR3 here is CASSLVGTYQETQYF. CDR3 DNA sequence: TGTGCCAGCAGCTTAGTTGGGACGTATCAAGAGACCCAGTACTTC.

This sequence joins TRBV4-3 and TRBJ2-1; perhaps TRBD2 as D (5 bases). This CDR3 has 13 amino acids. V shed 3 bases and J shed 15 bases, with 18 bases lying between them. Germline assignment: CDR1 LGHNA and CDR2 YSLEER. CDR3 DNA sequence: TGCGCCAGCAGCCAGCATCTAGCCGAGGGTCGGTTCTTC. Translation: CASSQHLAEGRFF.

V and J are TRBV27 and TRBJ2-1, with D possibly being TRBD1 or TRBD2 (5 bases each). This CDR3 comprises 14 residues. Germline values: CDR1 MNHEY, CDR2 SMNVEV (reference sequence). The germline V and J ends were trimmed by 6 bases and 2 bases, with 11 bases remaining between them. CDR3 DNA: TGTGCCAGCAGGTCGCAGGGACCCTACAATGAGCAGTTCTTC. Its translation: CASRSQGPYNEQFF.

The rearrangement uses TRBV5-6 and TRBJ1-3; possibly TRBD1 for D (6 bases). V dropped 0 bases and J dropped 0 bases, with 10 bases sitting between them. The germline V gene encodes CDR1 SGHDT and CDR2 YYEEEE. This CDR3 comprises 16 residues. DNA of the CDR3: TGTGCCAGCAGCTTGGACACAGGGAACTCTGGAAACACCATATATTTT. Its translation: CASSLDTGNSGNTIYF.

This clone was detected only a few times. The chain couples TRBV6-5 to TRBJ1-3, with D perhaps matching TRBD1 (5 bases). Trimming cost V 6 bases and J 0 bases, with 9 bases left between them. The CDR3 runs 14 residues. In germline, CDR1 is MNHEY, CDR2 SVGAGI. The CDR3 reads CASSRQSSGNTIYF. CDR3 nucleotide sequence: TGTGCCAGCAGCCGACAGAGCTCTGGAAACACCATATATTTT.

About this clone: The junction shows a germline mismatch at one end, possibly a read error. The CDR3 nucleotides are TGTGCCAGCAGCGTAGACAGGGAAACCGGGGAGCTGTTTTTT. Translated, it gives CASSVDRETGELFF. This chain uses TRBV11-2 with TRBJ2-2; 7 bases fit TRBD1. Germline CDR1 is SGHAT and CDR2 is FQNNGV. The CDR3 consists of 14 residues.

This chain connects TRBV7-6 to TRBJ2-1; perhaps TRBD2 as D (6 bases). V dropped 5 bases and J dropped 9 bases, with 23 bases sitting between them. The CDR3 is made up of 16 amino acids. From germline, CDR1 is SGHVS and CDR2 FNYEAQ. The CDR3 DNA reads TGTGCCAGCAGCCCGACTCGGACGGGAGTGGGGGGTGAGCAGTTCTTC. It translates to CASSPTRTGVGGEQFF.

This clone was found a few times. The chain links TRBV18 to TRBJ2-7, with 9 positions matching TRBD1. CDR1 and CDR2 from the germline V gene are KGHSH and LQKENI. V was clipped by 2 bases and J by 2 bases; unmatched bases: 13. There are 18 residues in the CDR3. The CDR3 reads CASSPSIRQGETPYEQYF. CDR3 DNA: TGTGCCAGCTCACCATCGATACGACAGGGGGAGACTCCCTACGAGCAGTACTTC.

The chain employs TRBV5-1 and TRBJ2-5; the match to TRBD2 covers 8 bases. This CDR3 contains 16 residues. From germline, CDR1 is SGHRS and CDR2 YFSETQ. Trimming took 4 bases from V and 5 from J; bases not matched to a gene: 13. CDR3 coding DNA: TGCGCCAGCAGCGTTGAATTGGCGGGAGGAGGGGAGACCCAGTACTTC. Protein: CASSVELAGGGETQYF.